This T cell receptor (beta chain) was identified during a study of control samples from healthy donors and cancer patients. TCRdb's table, derived via immunoSEQ multiplex PCR, lists solely in-frame clones and lacks some. The sample has around 200,000 clones; approximately 92% are singletons. The germline V and J ends were trimmed by 3 bases and 3 bases, with 12 bases remaining between them. There are 15 residues in the CDR3. Per the germline V gene, CDR1 is SGHRS and CDR2 is YFSETQ. The sequencing input was blood. The TCR was taken from a man between 18 and 29 years old in good health. This chain connects TRBV5-1 to TRBJ2-2, with D possibly TRBD2 on 6 matching bases. CDR3 loop: CASSSQGGDTGELFF. CDR3 coding DNA: TGCGCCAGCAGCTCGCAGGGCGGGGACACCGGGGAGCTGTTTTTT.